A selection of T cell receptor beta chains follows, all from one sample in a study of blood T cell repertoires in COVID-19. Only in-frame clones appear in the TCRdb table, and some are missing; sequencing was by immunoSEQ multiplex PCR. The repertoire holds 200,000 to 250,000 clones, approximately 81% seen once, with 15% to 20% in the top ten. Sequences were obtained from peripheral blood. These receptors all come from a woman aged 80 or over with active or convalescent COVID-19. CDR3s include the opening cysteine and the closing phenylalanine or tryptophan. Fields, in order: V gene, J gene, D gene, clone size, CDR3 DNA, CDR3 protein. The D gene is left open where the match is weak. Some rows have no size entry. The others give once, few or many, or a class for an expanded clone.

>TRBV4-3|TRBJ2-2|TRBD1|-
TGCGCCAGCAGCCAAGTCAAAGGGACAGGGAACACCGGGGAGCTGTTTTTT
CASSQVKGTGNTGELFF
>TRBV5-1|TRBJ2-2|-|few
TGCGCCAGCAGCTTCACTGTTTCGCAGAACACCGGGGAGCTGTTTTTT
CASSFTVSQNTGELFF
>TRBV7-9|TRBJ1-4|-|-
TGTGCCAGCAGCTTCAGGACAGAAAATGAAAAACTGTTTTTT
CASSFRTENEKLFF
>TRBV7-9|TRBJ2-7|-|many
TGTGCCAGCGCTATCGGCGGAGGTACCTACGAGCAGTACTTC
CASAIGGGTYEQYF
>TRBV7-2|TRBJ2-3|-|-
TGTGCCAGCAGCTTACCCGCAGGGGGGCGCGGGACAGATACGCAGTATTTT
CASSLPAGGRGTDTQYF
>TRBV5-1|TRBJ2-2|-|-
TGCGCCAGCAGCCCAAACCCAGACACCTTGAACACCGGGGAGCTGTTTTTT
CASSPNPDTLNTGELFF
>TRBV30|TRBJ1-5|-|few
TGTGCCTGGAGTCGGACAGCCCCCAATCAGCCCCAGCATTTT
CAWSRTAPNQPQHF
>TRBV11-2|TRBJ2-5|-|-
TGTGCCAGCAGCCCGCAGATAGGACAGTCTGGGACCCAGTACTTC
CASSPQIGQSGTQYF
>TRBV29-1|TRBJ2-5|TRBD2|once
TGCAGCGTTGGGGGGACTAGCGGGGTTTTAGAGACCCAGTACTTC
CSVGGTSGVLETQYF
>TRBV19|TRBJ1-2|-|-
TGTGCCAGTAGTATCACCGGGGGGTACTATGGCTACACCTTC
CASSITGGYYGYTF
>TRBV7-2|TRBJ1-1|-|-
TGTGCCAGCAGCGGCCTACGGGGGACCACTGAAGCTTTCTTT
CASSGLRGTTEAFF
>TRBV5-1|TRBJ2-1|TRBD1|-
TGCGCCAGCAGCGACGACAGGGCTGAGCAGTTCTTC
CASSDDRAEQFF
>TRBV10-3|TRBJ2-5|-|-
TGTGCCATCAGAGACGACACTCGGTACCAAGAGACCCAGTACTTC
CAIRDDTRYQETQYF
>TRBV19|TRBJ1-6|-|once
TGTGCCAGTAGTATCAACAGGGATTCACCCCTCCACTTT
CASSINRDSPLHF
>TRBV5-1|TRBJ2-5|-|-
TGCGCCAGCAGCCTGACTCCGGGGGAGACCCAGTACTTC
CASSLTPGETQYF
>TRBV10-3|TRBJ1-1|-|-
TGTGCCATCAGTGAGTCGATGGACGGGGAAGGACAGAAAGCTTTCTTT
CAISESMDGEGQKAFF
>TRBV10-3|TRBJ1-5|TRBD1|-
TGTGCCATCAGGGCCGGCGGACAGGGCGGTCAGCCCCAGCATTTT
CAIRAGGQGGQPQHF
>TRBV7-3|TRBJ2-1|TRBD2|-
TGTGCCAGCAGGGTAGCGGGAGGAACTGAGCAGTTCTTC
CASRVAGGTEQFF
>TRBV25-1|TRBJ1-6|-|few
TGTGCCAGCAGTGAATACCTAATCTCCTATAATTCACCCCTCCACTTT
CASSEYLISYNSPLHF
>TRBV9|TRBJ2-3|TRBD2|-
TGTGCCAGCAGCCAATCCAGCGGGAACACAGATACGCAGTATTTT
CASSQSSGNTDTQYF
>TRBV29-1|TRBJ1-3|TRBD1|-
TGCAGCGTTGAAGGGGACAGCTCTGGAAACACCATATATTTT
CSVEGDSSGNTIYF
>TRBV7-9|TRBJ1-2|-|once
TGTGCCAGCAGCCCCATCTATGGCTACACCTTC
CASSPIYGYTF
>TRBV5-1|TRBJ2-3|-|-
TGCGCCAGCAGCTTGGGTAGCCCCCCCCATACGCAGTATTTT
CASSLGSPPHTQYF
>TRBV3-1/TRBV3-2|TRBJ1-1|-|-
TGTGCCAGCAGCCAAGATCAGGGAATGAACACTGAAGCTTTCTTT
CASSQDQGMNTEAFF